This T cell receptor beta chain was sequenced for a study of Ad26.COV2.S vaccination and SARS-CoV-2 variants. Treatment in this sample: 15 to 20 received Ad26.COV2.S at low or high dose, single or two shots; about 5 received placebo; per-sample allocation not given. Sampling happened 63 days after the first vaccine or placebo injection. Sequencing used immunoSEQ multiplex PCR; TCRdb keeps in-frame clones, though not all of them. The sample carries some 480,000 clones, 70% to 90% recorded once. CDR3 size: 11 residues. The germline V and J ends were trimmed by 4 bases and 4 bases, with 7 bases remaining between them. In germline, CDR1 is GTSNPN, CDR2 SVGIG (reference sequence). A few counts support this clone. The same CDR3 can be traced to other DNA sequences in this sample.

The input for sequencing was peripheral blood, taken in a trial of Ad26.COV2.S vaccine versus placebo. The receptor was isolated from a person between 18 and 59 years old who received the Ad26.COV2.S COVID-19 vaccine or a placebo. This chain joins TRBV30 and TRBJ1-2; D is unclear. CDR3 nucleotides: TGTGCCTGGAAGGTTGGCTATGGCTACACCTTC. Translation gives CAWKVGYGYTF. Complete variable domain (other parts from reference TRBV30 and TRBJ1-2): SQTIHQWPATLVQPVGSPLSLECTVEGTSNPNLYWYRQAAGRGLQLLFYSVGIGQISSEVPQNLSASRPQDRQFILSSKKLLLSDSGFYLCAWKVGYGYTFGSGTRLTVV.